These T cell receptor beta chains were read from a single sample in a study of identical twins. TCRdb re-derived calls from the 5' RACE reads in MiXCR, one entry per CDR3 protein. The sample records around 340,000 distinct CDR3 sequences, 7% to 9.5% being singletons. Sequences were obtained from naive T cells sorted from blood. The origin of the receptors is a woman in her forties or fifties in good health. Both conserved end residues are part of each CDR3. Fields, in order: V gene, clone size, J gene, D gene, CDR3 DNA, CDR3 protein. D genes are given only for firm matches. Size tells how often a clone was seen (once, few, many) or the class of an expanded clone, and some rows leave it out.

>TRBV18|many|TRBJ2-5|TRBD1
TGTGCCAGCTCACCACCACAGGGGAGAGGGGAGACCCAGTACTTC
CASSPPQGRGETQYF
>TRBV21-1|NA|TRBJ2-7|NA
TGTGCCAGCAGCAAAGGGGAGGGGGCGCAGGAGTCCCACTACGAGCAGTACTTC
CASSKGEGAQESHYEQYF
>TRBV12-3/TRBV12-4|NA|TRBJ1-6|NA
TGTGCCAGCAGTTTAGGCAGGTTGCAACTTTGGACACCCCTCCACTTT
CASSLGRLQLWTPLHF
>TRBV12-3/TRBV12-4|few|TRBJ2-7|NA
TGTGCCAGCAGTTTAATCTCCGAGCAGTACTTC
CASSLISEQYF
>TRBV28|NA|TRBJ1-1|TRBD1
TGTGCCATCGCCAGGGGGATAAGCACTGAAGCTTTCTTT
CAIARGISTEAFF
>TRBV12-3/TRBV12-4|many|TRBJ1-1|TRBD1
TGTGCCAGCAGTTTAGGGACAGGGATTGAAGCTTTCTTT
CASSLGTGIEAFF
>TRBV20-1|few|TRBJ2-1|NA
TGCAGTGCTAGTGTTCTTAGCTTCTTCAATGAGCAGTTCTTC
CSASVLSFFNEQFF
>TRBV5-1|many|TRBJ1-6|NA
TGCGCCAGCAGCGATGGGGAATTCTCACCCCTCCACTTT
CASSDGEFSPLHF
>TRBV11-2|few|TRBJ1-1|TRBD1
TGTGCCAGCAGCCGGACAGGGCAGCTCACTGAAGCTTTCTTT
CASSRTGQLTEAFF
>TRBV20-1|NA|TRBJ2-1|NA
TGCAGTGCTAGTAGGCCTAGTAAAGTTAATGAGCAGTTCTTC
CSASRPSKVNEQFF
>TRBV20-1|NA|TRBJ1-5|NA
TGCAGTGTGGGTTATAATAGCAATCAGCCCCAGCATTTT
CSVGYNSNQPQHF
>TRBV5-1|NA|TRBJ1-3|NA
TGCGCCAGCAGCCTCGGACACAACTCTGGAAACACCATATATTTT
CASSLGHNSGNTIYF
>TRBV12-3/TRBV12-4|many|TRBJ1-1|NA
TGTGCCAGCTCCCTGGGGGAGGGAACTGAAGCTTTCTTT
CASSLGEGTEAFF
>TRBV12-5|few|TRBJ1-6|NA
TGTGCTAGTGGTTTTGGGTCCCTCGATTCACCCCTCCACTTT
CASGFGSLDSPLHF
>TRBV11-3|few|TRBJ2-3|NA
TGTGCCAGCAGCTTCAGAGGGAGGCCTTCTGGGACGCAGTATTTT
CASSFRGRPSGTQYF
>TRBV30|NA|TRBJ1-1|NA
TGTGCCTGGGTACAGGTTGTGAACACTGAAGCTTTCTTT
CAWVQVVNTEAFF
>TRBV19|few|TRBJ1-2|NA
TGTGCCAGTGGCCTCCGGGACTACACCTTC
CASGLRDYTF
>TRBV12-3/TRBV12-4|many|TRBJ2-7|NA
TGTGCCAGCAGCCCGGCGATTGTACAGTACTTC
CASSPAIVQYF
>TRBV5-1|NA|TRBJ1-1|TRBD1
TGCGCCAGCAGCTTCAACAGGGGCCAGAACACTGAAGCTTTCTTT
CASSFNRGQNTEAFF
>TRBV12-3/TRBV12-4|many|TRBJ2-3|NA
TGTGCCAGCAGTTTGCCGTCGGATACGCAGTATTTT
CASSLPSDTQYF
>TRBV20-1|many|TRBJ2-1|TRBD1
TGCAGTGCTAGGGACAGGGGTCAGGATGAGCAGTTCTTC
CSARDRGQDEQFF
>TRBV2|few|TRBJ2-3|NA
TGTGCCAGCACGAACGGGCGGGCCAGCACAGATACGCAGTATTTT
CASTNGRASTDTQYF
>TRBV15|NA|TRBJ2-5|TRBD1
TGTGCCACCAGCAGATCGACAGGGACAGAGACCCAGTACTTC
CATSRSTGTETQYF
>TRBV29-1|few|TRBJ2-7|NA
TGCAGCGTTCGAGGAGGCGGGTCCTACGAGCAGTACTTC
CSVRGGGSYEQYF